This T cell receptor beta chain was observed in a study of T cell repertoires in cytomegalovirus infection. General study points: Across the ex vivo response, the dominant clonotypes were HLA-C-restricted CMV-specific TCR beta clonotypes.

Germline V gives CDR1 DFQATT, CDR2 SNEGSKA (reference sequence). The CDR3 consists of 15 residues. Unmatched junction bases numbered 5, after V lost 0 bases and J lost 4 bases. This clonotype was picked up a small number of times. Its antigen is as yet unknown. From the reads, TCRdb called clonotypes with MiXCR, one entry per CDR3 protein. Of about 920,000 distinct CDR3 sequences in the sample, around 30% are singletons; the top ten hold around 15%. The chain combines TRBV20-1 with TRBJ2-1; 8 nucleotides line up with TRBD2. Sequenced material: cultured CD8+ T cells from PBMCs, taken from culture after CMV antigen stimulation. This TCR was sampled from a human donor in good health (CMV status not recorded). Some clones in this sample may be carry-over from other donors' samples. The CDR3 sequence is CSARDREGLYNEQFF. The CDR3 DNA follows: TGCAGTGCTAGAGATCGGGAGGGACTTTACAATGAGCAGTTCTTC.